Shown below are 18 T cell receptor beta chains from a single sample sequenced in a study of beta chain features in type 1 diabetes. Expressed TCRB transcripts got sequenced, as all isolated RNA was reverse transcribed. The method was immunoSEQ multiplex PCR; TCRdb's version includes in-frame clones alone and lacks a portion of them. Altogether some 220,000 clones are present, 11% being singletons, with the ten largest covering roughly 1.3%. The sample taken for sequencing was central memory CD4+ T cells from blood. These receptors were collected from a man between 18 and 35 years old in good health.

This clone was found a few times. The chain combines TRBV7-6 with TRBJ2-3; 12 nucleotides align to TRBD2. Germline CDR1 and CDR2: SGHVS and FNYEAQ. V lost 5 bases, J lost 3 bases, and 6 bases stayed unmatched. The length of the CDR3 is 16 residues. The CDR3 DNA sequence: TGTGCCAGCAGCCCGACTAGCGGGAGCTGGACAGATACGCAGTATTTT. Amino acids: CASSPTSGSWTDTQYF.

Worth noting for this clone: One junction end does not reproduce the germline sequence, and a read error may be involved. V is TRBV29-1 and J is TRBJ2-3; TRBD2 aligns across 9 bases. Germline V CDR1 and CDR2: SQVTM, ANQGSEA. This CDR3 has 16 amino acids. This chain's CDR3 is CSGEGCSGGPLDTQYF. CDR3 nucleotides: TGCAGCGGTGAAGGGTGCAGCGGGGGGCCGCTGGATACGCAGTATTTT.

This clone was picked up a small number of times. The CDR3: CASTASFAGANVLTF. Written as DNA, the CDR3 is TGTGCCAGCACAGCCTCTTTCGCTGGGGCCAACGTCCTGACTTTC. The chain couples TRBV6-5 to TRBJ2-6; no clear D gene. CDR1 MNHEY and CDR2 SVGAGI come from the germline V gene. The CDR3 loop spans 15 amino acids. V was shortened by 7 bases and J by 2 bases, with 12 bases between the two germline ends.

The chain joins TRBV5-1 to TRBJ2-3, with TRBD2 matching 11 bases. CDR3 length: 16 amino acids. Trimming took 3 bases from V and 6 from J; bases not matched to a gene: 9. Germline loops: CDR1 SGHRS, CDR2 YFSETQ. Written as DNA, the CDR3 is TGCGCCAGCAGCTCGAATAGCGGGAGGGCCACCGATACGCAGTATTTT. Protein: CASSSNSGRATDTQYF.

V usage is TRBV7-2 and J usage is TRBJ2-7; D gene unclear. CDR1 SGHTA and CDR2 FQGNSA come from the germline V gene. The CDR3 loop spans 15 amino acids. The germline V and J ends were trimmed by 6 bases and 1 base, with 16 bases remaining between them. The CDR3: CASSRSLGRSYEQYF. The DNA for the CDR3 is TGTGCCAGCAGTCGGAGTCTGGGCAGGTCCTACGAGCAGTACTTC.

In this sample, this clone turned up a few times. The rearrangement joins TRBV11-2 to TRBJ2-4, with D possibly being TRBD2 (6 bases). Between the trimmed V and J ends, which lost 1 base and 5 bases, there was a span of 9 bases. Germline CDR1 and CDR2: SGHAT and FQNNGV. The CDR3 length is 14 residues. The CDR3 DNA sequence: TGTGCCAGCAGCTTAGCGGGAGTTGAAAACATTCAGTACTTC. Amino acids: CASSLAGVENIQYF.

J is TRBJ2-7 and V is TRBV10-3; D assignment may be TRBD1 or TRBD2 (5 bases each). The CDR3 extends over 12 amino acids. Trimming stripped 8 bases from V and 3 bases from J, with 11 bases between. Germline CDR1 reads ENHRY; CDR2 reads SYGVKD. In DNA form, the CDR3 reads TGTGCCATCGGGGACCAATACTACGAGCAGTACTTC. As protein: CAIGDQYYEQYF.

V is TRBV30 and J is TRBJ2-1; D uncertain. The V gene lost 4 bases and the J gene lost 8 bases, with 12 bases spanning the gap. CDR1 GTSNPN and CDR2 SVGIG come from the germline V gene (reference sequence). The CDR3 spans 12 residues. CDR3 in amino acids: CAWIGNSDEQFF. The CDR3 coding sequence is TGTGCCTGGATAGGGAACTCCGATGAGCAGTTCTTC.

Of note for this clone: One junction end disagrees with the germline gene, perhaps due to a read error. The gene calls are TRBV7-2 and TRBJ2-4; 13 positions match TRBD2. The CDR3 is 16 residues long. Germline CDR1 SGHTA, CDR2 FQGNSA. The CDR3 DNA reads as TGTGCCAGCAGCTTAGTCAGGGGGACTAGCGGGAAGGGAAGCGACTTC. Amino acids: CASSLVRGTSGKGSDF.

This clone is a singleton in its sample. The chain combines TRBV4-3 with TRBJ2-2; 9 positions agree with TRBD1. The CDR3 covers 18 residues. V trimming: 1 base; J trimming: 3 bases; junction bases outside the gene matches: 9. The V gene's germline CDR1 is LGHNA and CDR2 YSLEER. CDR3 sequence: CASSQVPTGGSDTGELFF. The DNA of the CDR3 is TGCGCCAGCAGCCAAGTCCCCACAGGGGGCAGCGACACCGGGGAGCTGTTTTTT.

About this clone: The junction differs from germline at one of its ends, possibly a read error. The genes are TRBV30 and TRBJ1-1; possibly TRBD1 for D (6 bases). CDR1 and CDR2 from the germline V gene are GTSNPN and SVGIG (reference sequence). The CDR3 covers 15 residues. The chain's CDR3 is CAWSVSDRSNAEAFF. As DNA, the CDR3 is TGTGCCTGGAGTGTTTCGGACAGATCGAACGCTGAAGCTTTCTTT.

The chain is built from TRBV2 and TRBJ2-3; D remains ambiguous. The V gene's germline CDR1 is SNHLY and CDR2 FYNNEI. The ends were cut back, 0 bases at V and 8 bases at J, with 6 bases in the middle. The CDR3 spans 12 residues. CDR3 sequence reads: CASSEALLTQYF. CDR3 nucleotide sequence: TGTGCCAGCAGTGAAGCGCTCCTTACGCAGTATTTT.

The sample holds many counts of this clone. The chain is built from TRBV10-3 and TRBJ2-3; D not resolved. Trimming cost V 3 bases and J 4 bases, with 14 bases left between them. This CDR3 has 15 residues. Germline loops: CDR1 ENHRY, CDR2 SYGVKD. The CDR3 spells CAISEKNSSPDTQYF. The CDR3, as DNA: TGTGCCATCAGTGAAAAGAACAGCAGTCCAGATACGCAGTATTTT.

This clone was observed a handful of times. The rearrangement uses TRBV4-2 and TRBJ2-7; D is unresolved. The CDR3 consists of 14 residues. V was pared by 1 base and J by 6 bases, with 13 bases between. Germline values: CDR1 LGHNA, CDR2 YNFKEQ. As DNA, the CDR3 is TGTGCCAGCAGCCAAGGTGTTTTTGGAAGCGAGCAGTACTTC. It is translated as CASSQGVFGSEQYF.

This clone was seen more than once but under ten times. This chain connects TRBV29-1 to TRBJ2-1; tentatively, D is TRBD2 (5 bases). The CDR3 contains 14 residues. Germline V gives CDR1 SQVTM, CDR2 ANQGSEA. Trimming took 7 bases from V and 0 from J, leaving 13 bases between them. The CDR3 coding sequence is TGCAGCGGGCGGGCCACCAGCTCCTACAATGAGCAGTTCTTC. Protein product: CSGRATSSYNEQFF.

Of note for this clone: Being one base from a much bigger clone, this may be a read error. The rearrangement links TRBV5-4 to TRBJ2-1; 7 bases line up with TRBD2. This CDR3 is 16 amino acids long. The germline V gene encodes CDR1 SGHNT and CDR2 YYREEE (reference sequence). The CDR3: CASSLSGGSILDERFF. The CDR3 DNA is TGTGCCAGCAGCTTGAGTGGCGGGAGCATCCTAGATGAGCGGTTCTTC.

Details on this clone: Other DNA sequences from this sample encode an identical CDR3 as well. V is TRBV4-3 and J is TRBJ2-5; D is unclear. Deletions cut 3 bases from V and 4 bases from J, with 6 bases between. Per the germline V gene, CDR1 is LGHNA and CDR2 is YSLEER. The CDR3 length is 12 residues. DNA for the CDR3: TGCGCCAGCAGCCAGAATGGAGAGACCCAGTACTTC. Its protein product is CASSQNGETQYF.

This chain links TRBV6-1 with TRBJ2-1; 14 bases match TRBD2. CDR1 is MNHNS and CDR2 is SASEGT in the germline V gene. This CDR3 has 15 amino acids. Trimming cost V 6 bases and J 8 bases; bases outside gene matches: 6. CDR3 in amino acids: CASRPGLAGVDEQFF. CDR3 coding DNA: TGTGCCAGCAGGCCGGGACTAGCGGGAGTAGATGAGCAGTTCTTC.